Sequencing of this TCR beta chain was carried out in a study of Ad26.COV2.S vaccination and SARS-CoV-2 variants (dated by TCRdb to about 2021). Looking at the study overall: Vaccine-arm donors were drawn from COV1001, a multicentre, randomized, double-blind, placebo-controlled phase I-IIa trial of Ad26.COV2.S in healthy adults. Dosing of Ad26.COV2.S was intramuscular, at either 5x10^10 or 1x10^11 viral particles, delivered as one shot or as two shots spaced 56 days apart. TCRbeta repertoire sequencing served as the tool for gauging how specific and how broad the SARS-CoV-2-reactive T cell receptors were following Ad26.COV2.S vaccination. The TCR-sequenced set comprised approximately 30 samples: approximately 20 Ad26.COV2.S vaccine recipients, 5 placebo recipients and 8 SARS-CoV-2 convalescent individuals. Trial participants were randomized into five groups of five, in which low-dose or high-dose Ad26.COV2.S was given once or twice, or placebo was given on both occasions. Investigators did not know the trial group allocation while performing experiments and assessing outcomes. Study-wide conclusions, independent of this receptor: After vaccination, spike-specific CD8+ and CD4+ T cell responses were reported to show substantial breadth. Comparing responses between vaccine doses or regimens was not something the study was powered to do. Higher spike-specific TCR breadth was observed in Ad26.COV2.S recipients than in placebo recipients (P = 0.0014). It was noted by the authors that total T cell responses may have been underestimated by the TCR breadth and depth analyses. Vaccine and placebo recipients had similar non-spike TCR breadth, a finding consistent with the vaccine containing only spike.

According to the germline V gene, CDR1 reads SGHAT and CDR2 reads FQNNGV. The CDR3 sequence holds 15 residues, the cysteine and phenylalanine included. Only the CDR3 DNA is retained, 45 bases long and in frame from the first base. The germline V end is reduced by 4 bases and the J end by 4 bases; junction bases left unmatched: 8. This clone was seen a handful of times. Its specific antigen is unknown. No much larger clone exists at a distance of one base, and base qualities are not known. The immunoSEQ Assay was used to sequence TCRbeta CDR3 regions. After extraction, genomic DNA underwent amplification by bias-controlled multiplex PCR, followed by high-throughput sequencing. In the authors' own workflow: To quantify the absolute abundance of each unique TCRbeta CDR3 region, sequences were collapsed and filtered. T cell fraction was estimated by normalizing TCRbeta template counts to usable DNA, with usable DNA measured through amplification of reference genes found in all nucleated cells. Repertoire TCRs were annotated as SARS-CoV-2-specific when V gene, CDR3 amino acid sequence and J gene were exactly matched to a known reactive TCR set. MIRA supplied the reference SARS-CoV-2 TCR set, which was filtered for enrichment in COVID-19-positive ImmuneCODE repertoires so that public or cross-reactive TCRs were removed. Using the MIRA antigens, annotated TCRs were further analysed by specific ORF or by position within an ORF. Breadth was defined as annotated unique rearrangements over total unique productive rearrangements; depth was the summed frequency of those rearrangements. Two-sided Wilcoxon rank-sum tests were used to compare TCR breadth between groups. Entries here come from immuneACCESS through TCRdb and include only in-frame sequences with V and J called. Some clones fail to appear in such tables; in the studies checked, an unresolved V gene covers under half of the shortfall, and the cause of the remainder is unknown. The V and J calls and clone size were taken over from that table, and D and trimming were inferred from the DNA. This sample lists around 500,000 clones; approximately 90% were detected once. The ten largest clones take up about 1.7% of the sample.

The treatment or condition label, as the study defines it: roughly 18 received Ad26.COV2.S at low or high dose, single or two shots; about 5 received placebo; per-sample allocation not given. For vaccine and placebo recipients, the sequenced repertoires came from samples collected on day 63 after the first injection. In Cohort 1b, about 27 adults aged 18-55 years were enrolled at a single site in Boston, USA, between 29 July and 7 August 2020. Ad26.COV2.S consisted of a replication-incompetent adenovirus type 26 vector by which a prefusion-stabilized SARS-CoV-2 spike protein from the original Wuhan strain was expressed.

The sequence was collected from a person aged 18-65 years who received the Ad26.COV2.S COVID-19 vaccine or a placebo. The chain joins TRBV11-2 to TRBJ1-1, and 8 bases in between align with TRBD1. Sequencing used peripheral blood, obtained in a trial of Ad26.COV2.S vaccine versus placebo. The CDR3 has the sequence CASSSPTGVGTEAFF. Read as DNA, the sequence is TGTGCCAGCAGCTCTCCGACAGGGGTTGGCACTGAAGCTTTCTTT. When the CDR3 is completed using the reference TRBV11-2 and TRBJ1-1 genes on either side, the full variable domain is EAGVAQSPRYKIIEKRQSVAFWCNPISGHATLYWYQQILGQGPKLLIQFQNNGVVDDSQLPKDRFSAERLKGVDSTLKIQPAKLEDSAVYLCASSSPTGVGTEAFFGQGTRLTVV.